This TCR beta chain was documented in a study of blood T cell repertoires in COVID-19. Study overall: Acute-phase and convalescent COVID-19 samples originated in the United States, Italy and Spain.

Original processing methods: Cell counts per sample came from amplifying reference gene primers. Generated by immunoSEQ multiplex PCR, the TCRdb table keeps only in-frame clones and is missing some. V and J calls and clone size are copied from that table; D and trimming were computed from the DNA. Among about 250,000 clones listed, more than 80% were seen once. Between the trimmed V and J ends, which lost 2 bases and 2 bases, there was a span of 12 bases. The V gene's germline CDR1 is SGHVS and CDR2 FNYEAQ. The CDR3 is 15 residues long. The chain carries TRBV7-6 and TRBJ1-1; D is perhaps TRBD1 (6 bases). The sequence was collected from a woman in her twenties or thirties with active or convalescent COVID-19. Sequencing was carried out using peripheral blood. The CDR3 bases are TGTGCCAGCAGCTTATCCGGGACACATAACACTGAAGCTTTCTTT. Its protein is CASSLSGTHNTEAFF.